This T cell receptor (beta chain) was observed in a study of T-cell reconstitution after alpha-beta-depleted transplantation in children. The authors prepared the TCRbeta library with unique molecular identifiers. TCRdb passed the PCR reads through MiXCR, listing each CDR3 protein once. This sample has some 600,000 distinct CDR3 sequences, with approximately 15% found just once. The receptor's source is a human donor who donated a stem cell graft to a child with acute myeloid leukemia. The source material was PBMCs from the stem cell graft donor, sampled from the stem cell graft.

The CDR3 is CASSPAPYKAFF. The DNA of the CDR3 is TGTGCCAGCAGCCCCGCGCCCTACAAAGCTTTCTTT. The chain carries TRBV28 and TRBJ1-1; D unclear. Per germline, CDR1 MDHEN and CDR2 SYDVKM. With 6 bases removed from V and 9 bases from J, the gap between germline ends came to 14 bases. This CDR3 contains 12 residues. Supplemented by reference TRBV28 and TRBJ1-1, the full variable domain reads DVKVTQSSRYLVKRTGEKVFLECVQDMDHENMFWYRQDPGLGLRLIYFSYDVKMKEKGDIPEGYSVSREKKERFSLILESASTNQTSMYLCASSPAPYKAFFGQGTRLTVV.